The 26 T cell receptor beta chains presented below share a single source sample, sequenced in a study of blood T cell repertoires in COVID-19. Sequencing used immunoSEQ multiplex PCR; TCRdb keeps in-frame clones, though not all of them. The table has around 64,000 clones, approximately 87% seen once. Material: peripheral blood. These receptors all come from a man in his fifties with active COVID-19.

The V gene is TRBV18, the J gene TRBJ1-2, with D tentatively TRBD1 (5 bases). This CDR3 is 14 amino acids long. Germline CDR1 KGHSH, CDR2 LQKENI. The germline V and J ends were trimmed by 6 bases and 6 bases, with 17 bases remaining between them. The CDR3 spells CASSQARQTHGYTF. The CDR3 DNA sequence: TGTGCCAGCTCGCAAGCCCGACAGACTCATGGCTACACCTTC.

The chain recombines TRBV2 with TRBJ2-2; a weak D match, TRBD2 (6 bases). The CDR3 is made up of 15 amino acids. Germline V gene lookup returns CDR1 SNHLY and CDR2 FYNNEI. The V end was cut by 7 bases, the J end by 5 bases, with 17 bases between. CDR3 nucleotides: TGTGCCAGCAACTTGGAGGGGAGGAAAACCGGGGAGCTGTTTTTT. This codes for CASNLEGRKTGELFF.

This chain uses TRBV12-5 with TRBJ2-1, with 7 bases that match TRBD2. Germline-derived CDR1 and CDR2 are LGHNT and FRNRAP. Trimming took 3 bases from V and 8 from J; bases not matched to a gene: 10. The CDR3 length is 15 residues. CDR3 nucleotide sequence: TGTGCTAGTGGTTTTGGGGCGGGAGAAAACCATGAGCAGTTCTTC. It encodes CASGFGAGENHEQFF.

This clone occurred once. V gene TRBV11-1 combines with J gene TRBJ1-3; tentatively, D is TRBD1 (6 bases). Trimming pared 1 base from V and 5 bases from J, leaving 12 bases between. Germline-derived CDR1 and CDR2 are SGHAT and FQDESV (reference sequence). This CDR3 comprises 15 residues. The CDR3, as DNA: TGTGCCAGCAGCTTAGATGGGGGCAGAAGAAACACCATATATTTT. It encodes CASSLDGGRRNTIYF.

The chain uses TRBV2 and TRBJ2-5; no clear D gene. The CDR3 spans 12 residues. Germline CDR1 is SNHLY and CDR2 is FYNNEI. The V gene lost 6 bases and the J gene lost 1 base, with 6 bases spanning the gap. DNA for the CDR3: TGTGCCAGCAGATACACCCAAGAGACCCAGTACTTC. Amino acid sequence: CASRYTQETQYF. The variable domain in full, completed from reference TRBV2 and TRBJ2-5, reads EPEVTQTPSHQVTQMGQEVILRCVPISNHLYFYWYRQILGQKVEFLVSFYNNEISEKSEIFDDQFSVERPDGSNFTLKIRSTKLEDSAMYFCASRYTQETQYFGPGTRLLVL.

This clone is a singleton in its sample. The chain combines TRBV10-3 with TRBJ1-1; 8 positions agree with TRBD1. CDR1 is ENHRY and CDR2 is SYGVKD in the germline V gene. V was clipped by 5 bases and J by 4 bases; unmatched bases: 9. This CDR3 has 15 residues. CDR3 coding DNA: TGTGCCATCAGTCCCGGGACAGGTTCGGGCACTGAAGCTTTCTTT. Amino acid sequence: CAISPGTGSGTEAFF.

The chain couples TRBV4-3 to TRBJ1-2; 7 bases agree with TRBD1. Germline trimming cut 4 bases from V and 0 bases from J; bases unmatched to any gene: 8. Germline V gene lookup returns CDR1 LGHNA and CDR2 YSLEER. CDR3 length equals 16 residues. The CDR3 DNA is TGCGCCAGCAGCCCAACAGGGACAGCCACTAACTATGGCTACACCTTC. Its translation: CASSPTGTATNYGYTF.

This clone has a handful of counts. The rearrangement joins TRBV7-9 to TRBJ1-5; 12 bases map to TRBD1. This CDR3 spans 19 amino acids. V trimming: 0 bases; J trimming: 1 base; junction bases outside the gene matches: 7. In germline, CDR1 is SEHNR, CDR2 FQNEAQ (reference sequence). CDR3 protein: CASSLAGTGGWGSNQPQHF. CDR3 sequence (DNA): TGTGCCAGCAGCTTAGCCGGGACAGGGGGCTGGGGGAGCAATCAGCCCCAGCATTTT.

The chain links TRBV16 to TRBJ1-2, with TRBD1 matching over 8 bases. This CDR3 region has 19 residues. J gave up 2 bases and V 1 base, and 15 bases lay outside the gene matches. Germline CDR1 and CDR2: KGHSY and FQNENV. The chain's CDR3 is CASSQYRTGLNGINYGYTF. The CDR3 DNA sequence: TGTGCCAGCAGCCAATATCGGACAGGGTTGAATGGCATCAACTATGGCTACACCTTC.

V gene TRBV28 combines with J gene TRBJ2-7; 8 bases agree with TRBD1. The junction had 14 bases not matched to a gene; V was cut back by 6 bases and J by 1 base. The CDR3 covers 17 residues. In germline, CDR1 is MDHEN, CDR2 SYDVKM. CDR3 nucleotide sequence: TGTGCCAGCAGCCATAAGCCCCTCCGGGACAGGTCCTACGAGCAGTACTTC. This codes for CASSHKPLRDRSYEQYF.

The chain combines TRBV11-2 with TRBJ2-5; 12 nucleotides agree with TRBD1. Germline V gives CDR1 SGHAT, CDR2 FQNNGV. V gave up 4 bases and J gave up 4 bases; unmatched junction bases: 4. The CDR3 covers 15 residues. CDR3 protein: CASSWRDRGRETQYF. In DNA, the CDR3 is TGTGCCAGCAGCTGGCGGGACAGGGGGCGAGAGACCCAGTACTTC.

In nucleotides, the CDR3 is TGTGCCAGCAGCCTGAGTTATCAAGCTTTCTTT. It encodes CASSLSYQAFF. This chain joins TRBV28 and TRBJ1-1; D is unresolved. CDR3 length: 11 amino acids. Germline V gives CDR1 MDHEN, CDR2 SYDVKM. V was shortened by 6 bases and J by 9 bases, with 11 bases between the two germline ends.

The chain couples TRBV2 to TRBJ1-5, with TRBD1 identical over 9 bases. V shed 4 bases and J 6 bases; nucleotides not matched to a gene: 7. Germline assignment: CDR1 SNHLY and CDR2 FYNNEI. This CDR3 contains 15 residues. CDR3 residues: CASSVSTGGFQPQHF. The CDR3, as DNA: TGTGCCAGCAGTGTATCGACAGGGGGTTTTCAGCCCCAGCATTTT.

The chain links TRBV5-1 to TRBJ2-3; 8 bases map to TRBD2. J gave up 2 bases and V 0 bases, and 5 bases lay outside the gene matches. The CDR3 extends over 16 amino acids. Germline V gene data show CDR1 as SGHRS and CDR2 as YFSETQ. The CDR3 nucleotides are TGCGCCAGCAGCTTGGCCACTAGCGGAAACACAGATACGCAGTATTTT. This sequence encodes CASSLATSGNTDTQYF.

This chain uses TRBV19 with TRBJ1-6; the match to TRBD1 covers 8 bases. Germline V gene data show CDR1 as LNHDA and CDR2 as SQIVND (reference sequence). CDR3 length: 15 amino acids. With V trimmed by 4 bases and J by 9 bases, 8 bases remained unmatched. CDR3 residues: CASSTETGARSPLHF. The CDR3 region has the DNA TGTGCCAGTAGTACCGAGACAGGGGCTCGTTCACCCCTCCACTTT. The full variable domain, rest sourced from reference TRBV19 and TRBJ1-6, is DGGITQSPKYLFRKEGQNVTLSCEQNLNHDAMYWYRQDPGQGLRLIYYSQIVNDFQKGDIAEGYSVSREKKESFPLTVTSAQKNPTAFYLCASSTETGARSPLHFGNGTRLTVT.

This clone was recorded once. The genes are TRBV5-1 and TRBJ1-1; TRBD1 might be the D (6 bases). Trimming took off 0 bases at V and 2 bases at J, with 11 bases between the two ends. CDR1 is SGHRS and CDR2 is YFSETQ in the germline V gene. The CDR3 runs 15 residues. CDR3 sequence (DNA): TGCGCCAGCAGCTTGGACGGCAGGGGAAACACTGAAGCTTTCTTT. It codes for CASSLDGRGNTEAFF.

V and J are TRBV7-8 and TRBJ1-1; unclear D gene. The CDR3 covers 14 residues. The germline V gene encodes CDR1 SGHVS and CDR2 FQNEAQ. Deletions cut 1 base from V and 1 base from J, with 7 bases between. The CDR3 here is CASSLGTANTEAFF. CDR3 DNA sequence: TGTGCCAGCAGCTTAGGGACTGCGAACACTGAAGCTTTCTTT.

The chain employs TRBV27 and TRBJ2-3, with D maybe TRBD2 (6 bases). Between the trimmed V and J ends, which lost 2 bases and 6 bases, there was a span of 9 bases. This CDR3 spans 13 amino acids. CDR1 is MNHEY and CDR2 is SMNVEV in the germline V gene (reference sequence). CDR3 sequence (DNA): TGTGCCAGCAGTTTAACGGGAGCCGATACGCAGTATTTT. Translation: CASSLTGADTQYF.

DNA of the CDR3: TGTGCCAGCAGTTTCCCCCGGGTACCCGGTGGCTACACCTTC. Its translation is CASSFPRVPGGYTF. The chain employs TRBV28 and TRBJ1-2; D is uncertain. Trimming took 3 bases from V and 7 from J, leaving 15 bases between them. The CDR3 loop spans 14 amino acids. Per germline, CDR1 MDHEN and CDR2 SYDVKM.

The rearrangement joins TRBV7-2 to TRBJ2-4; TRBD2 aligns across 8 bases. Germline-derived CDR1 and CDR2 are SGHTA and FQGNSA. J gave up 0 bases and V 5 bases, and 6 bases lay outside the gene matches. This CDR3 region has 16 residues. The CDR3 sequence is CASSPQRESAKNIQYF. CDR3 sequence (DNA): TGTGCCAGCAGCCCTCAGCGGGAGTCAGCCAAAAACATTCAGTACTTC. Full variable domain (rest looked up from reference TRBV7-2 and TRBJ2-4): GAGVSQSPSNKVTEKGKDVELRCDPISGHTALYWYRQSLGQGLEFLIYFQGNSAPDKSGLPSDRFSAERTGGSVSTLTIQRTQQEDSAVYLCASSPQRESAKNIQYFGAGTRLSVL.

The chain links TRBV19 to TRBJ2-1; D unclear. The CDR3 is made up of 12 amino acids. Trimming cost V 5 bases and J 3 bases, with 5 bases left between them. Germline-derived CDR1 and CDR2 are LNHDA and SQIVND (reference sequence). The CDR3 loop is CASSAIYNEQFF. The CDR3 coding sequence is TGTGCCAGTAGTGCTATCTACAATGAGCAGTTCTTC.

The CDR3 is CASSAQSGIYGYTF. The CDR3 region has the DNA TGTGCCAGCAGCGCCCAATCCGGGATCTATGGCTACACCTTC. The genes are TRBV9 and TRBJ1-2, with D unresolved. The V gene's germline CDR1 is SGDLS and CDR2 YYNGEE. The CDR3 length is 14 residues. Trimming cost V 3 bases and J 4 bases, with 13 bases left between them.

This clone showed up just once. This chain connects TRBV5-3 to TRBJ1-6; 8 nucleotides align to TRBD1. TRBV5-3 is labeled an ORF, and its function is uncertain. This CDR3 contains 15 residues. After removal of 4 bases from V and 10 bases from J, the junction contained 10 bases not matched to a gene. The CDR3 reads CARSPGQGGFSPLHF. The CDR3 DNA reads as TGTGCCAGAAGCCCAGGACAGGGAGGATTCTCACCCCTCCACTTT.

The CDR3 is CASSTLRGQGTEAFF. For the CDR3, the DNA is TGTGCCAGCAGCACCCTCAGGGGGCAGGGCACTGAAGCTTTCTTT. The chain links TRBV5-5 to TRBJ1-1, with 8 bases matching TRBD1. Germline values: CDR1 SGHKS, CDR2 YYEKEE (reference sequence). The CDR3 is 15 amino acids. With 4 bases clipped from V and 4 bases from J, the junction kept 9 bases outside the gene matches.

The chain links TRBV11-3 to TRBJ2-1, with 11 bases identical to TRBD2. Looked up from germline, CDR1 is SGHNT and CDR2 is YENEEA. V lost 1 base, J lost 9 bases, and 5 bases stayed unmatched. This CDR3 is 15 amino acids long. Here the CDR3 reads CASSLVTSGTGEQFF. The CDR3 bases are TGTGCCAGCAGCTTAGTGACTAGCGGGACGGGTGAGCAGTTCTTC. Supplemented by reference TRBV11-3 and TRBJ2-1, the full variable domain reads EAGVVQSPRYKIIEKKQPVAFWCNPISGHNTLYWYLQNLGQGPELLIRYENEEAVDDSQLPKDRFSAERLKGVDSTLKIQPAELGDSAVYLCASSLVTSGTGEQFFGPGTRLTVL.

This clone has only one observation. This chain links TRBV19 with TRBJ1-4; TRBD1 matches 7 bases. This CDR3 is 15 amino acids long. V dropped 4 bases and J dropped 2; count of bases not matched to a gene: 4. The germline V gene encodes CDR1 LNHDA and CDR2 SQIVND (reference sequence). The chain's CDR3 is CASSTQGQTNEKLFF. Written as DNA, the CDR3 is TGTGCCAGTAGTACCCAGGGACAGACTAATGAAAAACTGTTTTTT. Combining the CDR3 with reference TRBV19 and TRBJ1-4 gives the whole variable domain DGGITQSPKYLFRKEGQNVTLSCEQNLNHDAMYWYRQDPGQGLRLIYYSQIVNDFQKGDIAEGYSVSREKKESFPLTVTSAQKNPTAFYLCASSTQGQTNEKLFFGSGTQLSVL.